A selection of T cell receptor beta chains follows, all from one sample in a study of pediatric ulcerative colitis. This table comes from immunoSEQ multiplex PCR, and its TCRdb copy is limited to in-frame clones, with some not included. The sample yields 65,000 or so clones, roughly nine tenths seen once. Sequencing was performed on blood. The receptor set was obtained from a boy between 10 and 17 years old with severe ulcerative colitis. Each CDR3 is given with its conserved first and last residue. D genes are given only for firm matches. Expanded clones are given a class, and other clones once, few, many or no size at all.

NA TRBD1 TRBJ2-7 TRBV4-3 CASSQGTGGPYEQYF TGCGCCAGCAGCCAGGGGACAGGGGGCCCCTACGAGCAGTACTTC
NA TRBD2 TRBJ2-1 TRBV19 CASSIVWDYSPNEQFF TGTGCCAGTAGTATAGTTTGGGACTATTCTCCCAATGAGCAGTTCTTC
NA NA TRBJ2-1 TRBV5-1 CASSLRTDGSYNEQFF TGCGCCAGCAGCTTGAGGACAGACGGCTCCTACAATGAGCAGTTCTTC
few NA TRBJ2-5 TRBV7-3 CASSLTGGEETQYF TGTGCCAGCAGCTTAACCGGGGGTGAAGAGACCCAGTACTTC
NA TRBD1 TRBJ2-1 TRBV7-9 CASSGGQGNEQFF TGTGCCAGCAGCGGGGGACAGGGCAATGAGCAGTTCTTC
NA TRBD2 TRBJ2-3 TRBV5-1 CASSLATSGPSTDTQYF TGCGCCAGCAGCTTGGCGACTAGCGGCCCTAGCACAGATACGCAGTATTTT
once NA TRBJ1-2 TRBV30 CAWAGRYGYTF TGTGCCTGGGCCGGGCGCTATGGCTACACCTTC
NA NA TRBJ2-2 TRBV7-2 CASSSKNTGELFF TGTGCCAGCAGCTCTAAGAACACCGGGGAGCTGTTTTTT
NA TRBD1 TRBJ1-1 TRBV4-1 CASQRTGTNTEAFF TGCGCCAGCCAACGGACAGGGACTAATACTGAAGCTTTCTTT
NA NA TRBJ1-5 TRBV27 CASSPLEPINQPQHF TGTGCCAGCAGCCCGCTGGAACCTATCAATCAGCCCCAGCATTTT
NA TRBD2 TRBJ2-7 TRBV7-9 CASSFISGRANEQYF TGTGCCAGCAGCTTTATCAGCGGGAGGGCCAATGAGCAGTACTTC
few NA TRBJ1-1 TRBV7-9 CASSPIKLNTEAFF TGTGCCAGCAGCCCAATCAAGTTGAACACTGAAGCTTTCTTT
NA TRBD1 TRBJ2-1 TRBV7-7 CASSLRTGRYNEQFF TGTGCTAGCAGCCTAAGGACAGGACGGTACAATGAGCAGTTCTTC
NA TRBD1 TRBJ1-5 TRBV19 CASSGRTGGNQPQHF TGTGCCAGTAGTGGTAGGACAGGGGGCAATCAGCCCCAGCATTTT
NA TRBD1 TRBJ1-5 TRBV6-1 CASSESATGPNQPQHF TGTGCCAGCAGTGAATCCGCGACAGGGCCCAATCAGCCCCAGCATTTT
NA TRBD2 TRBJ2-1 TRBV7-8 CASSPRPAGASYNEQFF TGTGCCAGCAGCCCCCGTCCTGCGGGAGCGTCCTACAATGAGCAGTTCTTC
NA NA TRBJ2-1 TRBV6-5 CASSSSTGEQFF TGTGCCAGCAGCTCCAGTACGGGTGAGCAGTTCTTC
NA NA TRBJ2-5 TRBV5-1 CASSLVSVKETQYF TGCGCCAGCAGCTTGGTGTCAGTTAAAGAGACCCAGTACTTC
NA NA TRBJ2-3 TRBV7-2 CASSLVSLTTDTQYF TGTGCCAGCAGCTTAGTAAGCCTCACTACAGATACGCAGTATTTT
NA TRBD1 TRBJ1-2 TRBV10-3 CAAQGAWGYTF TGTGCCGCCCAGGGGGCTTGGGGCTACACCTTC
NA NA TRBJ1-5 TRBV18 CASSLNRLSIQPQHF TGTGCCAGCTCACTAAACAGGCTATCCATTCAGCCCCAGCATTTT
NA NA TRBJ1-4 TRBV7-7 CASSSQPTSGKLFF TGTGCTAGCAGCTCTCAACCGACAAGTGGAAAACTGTTTTTT
NA NA TRBJ1-3 TRBV21-1 CASEGKGAGNTIYF TGTGCCAGCGAAGGGAAAGGGGCTGGAAACACCATATATTTT
NA NA TRBJ1-2 TRBV4-1 CASSQEGSPVPYGYTF TGCGCCAGCAGCCAAGAGGGTTCACCTGTCCCGTATGGCTACACCTTC
NA NA TRBJ1-2 TRBV29-1 CSVEGGTDNYGYTF TGCAGCGTTGAGGGGGGAACAGATAACTATGGCTACACCTTC
NA NA TRBJ2-7 TRBV29-1 CSVGVGSSYEQYF TGCAGCGTGGGCGTGGGGAGCTCCTACGAGCAGTACTTC
NA NA TRBJ1-1 TRBV10-2 CASSESPTGQIVTEAFF TGCGCCAGCAGTGAGTCCCCAACAGGGCAAATCGTCACTGAAGCTTTCTTT
NA NA TRBJ2-7 TRBV27 CASSYEMGTHEQYF TGTGCCAGCAGCTACGAAATGGGAACGCACGAGCAGTACTTC
NA NA TRBJ2-2 TRBV29-1 CSVPTYTGELFF TGCAGCGTTCCAACCTACACCGGGGAGCTGTTTTTT
NA NA TRBJ1-3 TRBV6-5 CASSYSGSSGNTIYF TGTGCCAGCAGTTACTCAGGTTCCTCTGGAAACACCATATATTTT